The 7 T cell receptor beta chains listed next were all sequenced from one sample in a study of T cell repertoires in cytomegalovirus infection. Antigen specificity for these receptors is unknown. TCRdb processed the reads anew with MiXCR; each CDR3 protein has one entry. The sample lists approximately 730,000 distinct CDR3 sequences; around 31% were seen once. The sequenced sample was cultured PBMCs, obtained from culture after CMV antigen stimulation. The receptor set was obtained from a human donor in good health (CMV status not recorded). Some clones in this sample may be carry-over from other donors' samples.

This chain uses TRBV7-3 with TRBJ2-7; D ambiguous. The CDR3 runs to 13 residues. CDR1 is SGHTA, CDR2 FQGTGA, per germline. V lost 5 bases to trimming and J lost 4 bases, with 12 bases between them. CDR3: CASSPPMGYEQYF. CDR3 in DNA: TGTGCCAGCAGCCCCCCGATGGGATACGAGCAGTACTTC.

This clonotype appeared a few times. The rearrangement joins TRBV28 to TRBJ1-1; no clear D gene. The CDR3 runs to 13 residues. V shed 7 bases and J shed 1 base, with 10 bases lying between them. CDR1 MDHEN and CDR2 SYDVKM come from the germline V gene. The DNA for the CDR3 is TGTGCCAGCACCCCGGCCCAGAACACTGAAGCTTTCTTT. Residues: CASTPAQNTEAFF.

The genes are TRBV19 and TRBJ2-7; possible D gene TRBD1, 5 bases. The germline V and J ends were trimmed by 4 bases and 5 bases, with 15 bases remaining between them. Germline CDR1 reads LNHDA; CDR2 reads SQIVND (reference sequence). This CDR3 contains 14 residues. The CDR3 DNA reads TGTGCCAGTAGTAGGGTGCAGGGTACTGACGAGCAGTACTTC. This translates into CASSRVQGTDEQYF.

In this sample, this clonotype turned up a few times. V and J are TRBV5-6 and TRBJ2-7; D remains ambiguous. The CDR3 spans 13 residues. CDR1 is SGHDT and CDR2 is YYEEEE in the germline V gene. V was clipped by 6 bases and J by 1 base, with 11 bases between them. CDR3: CASTLGASYEQYF. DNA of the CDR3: TGTGCCAGCACTCTGGGCGCTTCCTACGAGCAGTACTTC.

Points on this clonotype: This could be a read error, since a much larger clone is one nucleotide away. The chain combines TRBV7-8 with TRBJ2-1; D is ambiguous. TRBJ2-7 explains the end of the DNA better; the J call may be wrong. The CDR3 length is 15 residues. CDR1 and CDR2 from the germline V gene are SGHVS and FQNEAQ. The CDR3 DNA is TGTGCCAGCAGCCCAAACACAAACCCCCACAATGAGCAGTACTTC. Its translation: CASSPNTNPHNEQYF.

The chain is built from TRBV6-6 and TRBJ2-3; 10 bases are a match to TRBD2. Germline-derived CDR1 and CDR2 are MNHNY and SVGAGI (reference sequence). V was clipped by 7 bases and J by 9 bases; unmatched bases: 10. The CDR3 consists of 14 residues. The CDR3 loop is CASNPAGGRRTQYF. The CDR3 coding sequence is TGTGCCAGCAACCCAGCGGGGGGGCGAAGAACGCAGTATTTT.

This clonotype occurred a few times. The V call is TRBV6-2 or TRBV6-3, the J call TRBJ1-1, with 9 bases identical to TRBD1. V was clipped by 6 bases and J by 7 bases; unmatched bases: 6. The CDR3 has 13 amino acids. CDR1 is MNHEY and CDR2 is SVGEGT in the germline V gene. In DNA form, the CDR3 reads TGTGCCAGCAGGTACAGGGGGCACGTTGAAGCTTTCTTT. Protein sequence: CASRYRGHVEAFF.